The 7 T cell receptor beta chains reported below all come from one sample, sequenced in a study of PD-1 blockade in classical Hodgkin lymphoma (dated by TCRdb to 2019 to 2021). Library preparation employed the immunoSEQ multiplex PCR assay. In TCRdb, the immuneACCESS table is reduced to in-frame sequences with V and J assigned. These tables do not hold every clone; where another copy was compared, an unresolved V gene accounts for under half, and the others remain unexplained. This sample comprises tens of thousands of clones, around 80% of them detected only once. The biggest ten clones account for approximately 17% of the sample. The intended sense of this specimen's time point label: cycle 2 day 1 (C2D1) of nivolumab. Every trial patient had relapsed following autologous stem cell transplantation, and prior brentuximab vedotin exposure was what differed among cohorts A, B and C. The material sequenced was peripheral blood mononuclear cells (PBMCs), taken before the second cycle of nivolumab. These receptors were collected from a human donor with classical Hodgkin lymphoma.

V and J are TRBV9 and TRBJ2-1; the match to TRBD1 covers 8 bases. The length of the CDR3 is 15 residues. The J segment lost 5 bases and the V segment lost 4 bases, leaving 8 bases of the junction unmatched. Germline V gene sequence: CDR1 SGDLS, CDR2 YYNGEE. CDR3 bases: TGTGCCAGCAGCCCCCGGGACAGGCGAGACAATGAGCAGTTCTTC. As protein: CASSPRDRRDNEQFF.

The genes are TRBV7-8 and TRBJ2-7, with D uncertain. Trimming stripped 0 bases from V and 6 bases from J, with 6 bases between. The germline CDR1 and CDR2 sequences are SGHVS and FQNEAQ. The CDR3 is 12 amino acids. The CDR3 nucleotides are TGTGCCAGCAGCTTAGCCCGGGTCGAGCAGTACTTC. This translates into CASSLARVEQYF. Complete variable domain (other parts from reference TRBV7-8 and TRBJ2-7): GAGVSQSPRYKVAKRGQDVALRCDPISGHVSLFWYQQALGQGPEFLTYFQNEAQLDKSGLPSDRFFAERPEGSVSTLKIQRTQQEDSAVYLCASSLARVEQYFGPGTRLTVT.

The rearrangement joins TRBV5-6 to TRBJ2-7; 14 nucleotides line up with TRBD2. The germline CDR1 and CDR2 sequences are SGHDT and YYEEEE. The trim removed 3 bases at V and 5 bases at J, leaving 7 bases unmatched. The CDR3 is 16 amino acids. The CDR3 bases are TGTGCCAGCAGCTGGGGACTAGCGGGAGTCTACGACGAGCAGTACTTC. It yields the protein CASSWGLAGVYDEQYF. The whole variable domain, remainder taken from reference TRBV5-6 and TRBJ2-7, is DAGVTQSPTHLIKTRGQQVTLRCSPKSGHDTVSWYQQALGQGPQFIFQYYEEEERQRGNFPDRFSGHQFPNYSSELNVNALLLGDSALYLCASSWGLAGVYDEQYFGPGTRLTVT.

This clone appeared once. The J gene is TRBJ2-1, the V gene TRBV4-1; D not certain. Germline V lookup: CDR1 MGHRA, CDR2 YSYEKL. Trimming removed 1 base from V and 4 bases from J, with 11 bases in between. The CDR3 loop spans 15 amino acids. CDR3 sequence (DNA): TGCGCCAGCAGCCAAGGGACCGGAACATACAATGAGCAGTTCTTC. Residues: CASSQGTGTYNEQFF.

V usage is TRBV30 and J usage is TRBJ1-2; 10 bases line up with TRBD1. CDR1 is GTSNPN and CDR2 is SVGIG in the germline V gene (reference sequence). J lost 2 bases, V lost 8 bases, and 8 bases had no gene match. The CDR3 totals 14 residues. The CDR3 loop reads CAGWRQGANYGYTF. The DNA for the CDR3 is TGTGCCGGGTGGAGACAGGGGGCCAACTATGGCTACACCTTC.

The chain has TRBV27 and TRBJ2-7, with D tentatively TRBD2 (5 bases). This CDR3 spans 13 amino acids. Germline CDR1 MNHEY, CDR2 SMNVEV (reference sequence). V lost 7 bases to trimming and J lost 3 bases, with 13 bases between them. The CDR3 bases are TGTGCCAGCAAACGTCGGGAACACTACGAGCAGTACTTC. Translated: CASKRREHYEQYF.

In this sample, this clone turned up a few times. The V and J genes are TRBV5-1 and TRBJ2-1; D ambiguous. The CDR3 contains 14 residues. Germline V lookup: CDR1 SGHRS, CDR2 YFSETQ. The ends were cut back, 2 bases at V and 0 bases at J, with 6 bases in the middle. The CDR3 sequence: CASSLLSSYNEQFF. CDR3 in DNA: TGCGCCAGCAGCTTATTAAGCTCCTACAATGAGCAGTTCTTC.